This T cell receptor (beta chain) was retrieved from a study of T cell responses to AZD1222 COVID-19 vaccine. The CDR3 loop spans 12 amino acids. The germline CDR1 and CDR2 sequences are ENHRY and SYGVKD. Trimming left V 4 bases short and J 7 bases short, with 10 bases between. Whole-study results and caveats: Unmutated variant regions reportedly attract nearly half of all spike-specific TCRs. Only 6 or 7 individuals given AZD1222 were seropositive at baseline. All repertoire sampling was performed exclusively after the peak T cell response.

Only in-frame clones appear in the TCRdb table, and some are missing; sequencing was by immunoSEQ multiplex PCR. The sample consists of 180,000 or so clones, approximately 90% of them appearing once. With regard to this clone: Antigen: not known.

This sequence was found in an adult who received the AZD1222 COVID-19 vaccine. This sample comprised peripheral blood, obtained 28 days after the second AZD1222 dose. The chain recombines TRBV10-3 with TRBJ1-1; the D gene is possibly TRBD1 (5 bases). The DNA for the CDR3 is TGTGCCATCAGTGGGGGACCTAGTGAAGCTTTCTTT. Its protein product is CAISGGPSEAFF.